This T cell receptor beta chain originates from a study of blood T cell repertoires in COVID-19. Study at large: Some COVID-19 samples were acute and others convalescent; all came from the United States, Italy and Spain.

This CDR3 is built from 16 residues. J lost 2 bases, V lost 6 bases, and 10 bases had no gene match. Germline CDR1 is MNHEY and CDR2 is SMNVEV (reference sequence). In the source study's methods: Counts of nucleated cells, estimated from reference gene primer amplification, were obtained. Sequenced by immunoSEQ multiplex PCR; TCRdb stores in-frame clones only, minus some. V, J and clone size reflect that table, while D and trimming were determined from the DNA. The repertoire includes approximately 240,000 clones, around 88% of them detected once, and about 3% sits in the top ten. The sequence was obtained from a woman under 40 who had recovered from COVID-19. This chain links TRBV27 with TRBJ2-1, with 7 bases that match TRBD2. Sequencing input: peripheral blood. CDR3 protein: CASRYVAGVTYNEQFF. CDR3 bases: TGTGCCAGCAGATATGTGGCGGGGGTAACCTACAATGAGCAGTTCTTC.